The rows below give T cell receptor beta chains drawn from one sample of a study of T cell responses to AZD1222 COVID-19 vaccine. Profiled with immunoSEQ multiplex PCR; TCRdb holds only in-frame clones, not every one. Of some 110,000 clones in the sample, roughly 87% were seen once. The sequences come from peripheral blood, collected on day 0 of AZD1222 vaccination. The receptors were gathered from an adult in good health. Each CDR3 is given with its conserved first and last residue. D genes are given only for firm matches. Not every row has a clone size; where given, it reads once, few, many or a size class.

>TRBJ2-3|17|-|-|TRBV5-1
TGCGCCAGCAGCTTGGCCGAATCCGTCAGCCTCACAGATACGCAGTATTTT
CASSLAESVSLTDTQYF
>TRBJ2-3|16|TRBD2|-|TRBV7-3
TGTGCCAGCAGCTCCGGACTAGCGGGGCCTCCGGATACGCAGTATTTT
CASSSGLAGPPDTQYF
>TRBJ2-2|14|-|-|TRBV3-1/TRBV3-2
TGTGCCAGCAGCCAAGATCCCTCTACAGGGGAGCTGTTTTTT
CASSQDPSTGELFF
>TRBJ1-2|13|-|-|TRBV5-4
TGTGCCAGCAGCTTATACCAGGGAACTGGCTACACCTTC
CASSLYQGTGYTF
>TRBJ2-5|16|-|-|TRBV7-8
TGTGCCAGCAGCTTAGTGGGTTGGACTAACCAAGAGACCCAGTACTTC
CASSLVGWTNQETQYF
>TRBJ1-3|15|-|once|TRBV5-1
TGCGCCAGCAGCTTGGGGGGGAAGGAGCGAAACACCATATATTTT
CASSLGGKERNTIYF
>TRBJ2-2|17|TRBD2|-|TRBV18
TGTGCCAGCTCCGGACTAGCTATATTTTCTCTTTCCGGGGAGCTGTTTTTT
CASSGLAIFSLSGELFF
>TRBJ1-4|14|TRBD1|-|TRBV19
TGTGCCAGTAGTATGACAGGGCCAAATGAAAAACTGTTTTTT
CASSMTGPNEKLFF
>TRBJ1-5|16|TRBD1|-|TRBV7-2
TGTGCCAGCAGCATCGGGACAGCGCATAGCAATCAGCCCCAGCATTTT
CASSIGTAHSNQPQHF
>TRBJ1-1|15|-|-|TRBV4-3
TGCGCCAGCAGCTCCCGTACGGGGTTGGTCACTGAAGCTTTCTTT
CASSSRTGLVTEAFF
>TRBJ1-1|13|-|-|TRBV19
TGTGCCAGTAGTATATTTTCTTGGGATGAAGCTTTCTTT
CASSIFSWDEAFF
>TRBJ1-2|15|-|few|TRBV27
TGTGCCAGCAGTTTAAGGGCGGGCAGAGTTTATGGCTACACCTTC
CASSLRAGRVYGYTF
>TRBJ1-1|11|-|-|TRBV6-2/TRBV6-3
TGTGCCAGCAGCCAGGGTATTGAAGCTTTCTTT
CASSQGIEAFF
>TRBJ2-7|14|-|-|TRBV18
TGTGCCAGCTCAGAGGGTGGCACACCCTACGAGCAGTACTTC
CASSEGGTPYEQYF
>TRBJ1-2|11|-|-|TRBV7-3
TGTGCCAGCCGCCAAGGGACCGGCTACACCTTC
CASRQGTGYTF
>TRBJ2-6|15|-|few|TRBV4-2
TGTGCCAGCAGCCAAGACAACTCTGGGGCCAACGTCCTGACTTTC
CASSQDNSGANVLTF
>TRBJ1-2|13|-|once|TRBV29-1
TGCAGCGTGGTTCGGGATTCCAACTATGGCTACACCTTC
CSVVRDSNYGYTF
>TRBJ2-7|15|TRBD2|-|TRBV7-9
TGTGCCAGCAGCTTAGGACTAGCGGGACGCTACGAGCAGTACTTC
CASSLGLAGRYEQYF
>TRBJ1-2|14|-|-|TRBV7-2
TGTGCCAGCAGCCTCCAGGGGAGGAACTATGGCTACACCTTC
CASSLQGRNYGYTF
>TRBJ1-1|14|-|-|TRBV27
TGTGCCAGCAGTTTATTGGGAGGGACCACTGAAGCTTTCTTT
CASSLLGGTTEAFF
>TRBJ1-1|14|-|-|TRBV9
TGTGCCAGCAGCGAGGGAGGCGCGATCACTGAAGCTTTCTTT
CASSEGGAITEAFF
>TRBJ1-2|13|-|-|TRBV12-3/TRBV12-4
TGTGCCAGCAGTTTAGCCCCTCTATATGGCTACACCTTC
CASSLAPLYGYTF
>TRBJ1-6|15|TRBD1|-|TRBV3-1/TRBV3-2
TGTGCCAGCAGCCAAGAGGGACAGGGTAATTCACCCCTCCACTTT
CASSQEGQGNSPLHF
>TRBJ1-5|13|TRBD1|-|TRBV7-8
TGTGCCAGCAGCATCAGACAGGGTCGGCCCCAGCATTTT
CASSIRQGRPQHF
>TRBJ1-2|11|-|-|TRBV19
TGTGCCAGTAGTATGTGGTATGGCTACACCTTC
CASSMWYGYTF
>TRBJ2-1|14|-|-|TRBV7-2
TGTGCCAGCAGCCCGGACAGACCGGCGATGGTGCAGTTCTTC
CASSPDRPAMVQFF
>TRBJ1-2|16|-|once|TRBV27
TGTGCCAGCAGTTCCATTAAACTGACAGCAAACTATGGCTACACCTTC
CASSSIKLTANYGYTF
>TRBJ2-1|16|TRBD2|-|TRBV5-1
TGCGCCAGCAGCTTCCGTAGCGGGACCCAGAGGAATGAGCAGTTCTTC
CASSFRSGTQRNEQFF
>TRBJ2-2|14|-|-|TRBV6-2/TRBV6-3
TGTGCCAGCAGTTACAGGGGGAGCACCGGGGAGCTGTTTTTT
CASSYRGSTGELFF
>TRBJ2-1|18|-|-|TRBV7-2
TGTGCCAGCAGCTTAGATTTAGTACGGCAGGGGACGAACAATGAGCAGTTCTTC
CASSLDLVRQGTNNEQFF
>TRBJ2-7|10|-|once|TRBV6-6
TGTGCCAGCAGTAACTACGAGCAGTACTTC
CASSNYEQYF
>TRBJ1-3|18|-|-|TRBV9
TGTGCCAGCAGCCCCCAATCCCCATGGGGACACTCTGGAAACACCATATATTTT
CASSPQSPWGHSGNTIYF
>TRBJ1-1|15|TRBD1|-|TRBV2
TGTGCCAGCATCCTCGACAGGGATTGGGTCACTGAAGCTTTCTTT
CASILDRDWVTEAFF
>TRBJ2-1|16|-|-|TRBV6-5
TGTGCCAGCAGTTACTTTTCGGGTATCGGGTACAATGAGCAGTTCTTC
CASSYFSGIGYNEQFF
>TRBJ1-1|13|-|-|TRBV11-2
TGTGCCAGCATCGGAGGGTGGAACACTGAAGCTTTCTTT
CASIGGWNTEAFF
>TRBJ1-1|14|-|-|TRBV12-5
TGTGCTAGTGGTTTCCCGGGGGTGAACACTGAAGCTTTCTTT
CASGFPGVNTEAFF
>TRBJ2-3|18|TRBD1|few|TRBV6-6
TGTGCCAGCAGTCGTGGGAGGACAGGGTGGACTAGCACAGATACGCAGTATTTT
CASSRGRTGWTSTDTQYF
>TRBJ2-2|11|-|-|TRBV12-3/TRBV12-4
TGTGCCACCCGGGGAGTTGGGGAGCTGTTTTTT
CATRGVGELFF
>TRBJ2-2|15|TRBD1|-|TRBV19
TGTGCCAGTAGTATCGGGACAGGGGGCACCGGGGAGCTGTTTTTT
CASSIGTGGTGELFF
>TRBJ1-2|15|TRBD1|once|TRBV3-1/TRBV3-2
TGTGCCAGCAGCCAAGACAGGGGGCTGCCTAATGGCTACACCTTC
CASSQDRGLPNGYTF